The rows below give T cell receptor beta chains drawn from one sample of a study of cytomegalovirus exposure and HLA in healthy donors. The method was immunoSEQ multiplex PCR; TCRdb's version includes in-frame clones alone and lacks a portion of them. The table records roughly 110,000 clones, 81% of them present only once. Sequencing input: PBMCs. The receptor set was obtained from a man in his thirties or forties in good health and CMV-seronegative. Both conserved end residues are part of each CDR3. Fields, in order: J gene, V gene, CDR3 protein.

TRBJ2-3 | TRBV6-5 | CASSTDRAADTQYF
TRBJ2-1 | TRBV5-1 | CASSWTSYNEQFF
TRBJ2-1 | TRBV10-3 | CAISESLAVINEQFF
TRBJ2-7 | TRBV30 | CASQGLAGTPLSHEQYF
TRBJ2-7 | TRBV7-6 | CASSLAWADGEQYF
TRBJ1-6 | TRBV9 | CASTKDRGNSPLHF
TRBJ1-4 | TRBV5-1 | CASSPQGGGFGEKLFF
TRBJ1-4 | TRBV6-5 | CATKTGVEKLFF
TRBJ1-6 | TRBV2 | CASRKQDYNSPLHF
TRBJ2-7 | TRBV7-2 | CASSLGPTGRDYEQYF
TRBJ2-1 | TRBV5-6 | CASSLPGLAGLNEQFF
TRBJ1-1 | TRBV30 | CAWSRGHQGATEAFF
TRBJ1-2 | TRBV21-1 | CASSPPQGQRNGYTF
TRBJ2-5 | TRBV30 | CAWSVLSRSLAGEETQYF
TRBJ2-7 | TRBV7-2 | CASSLAHRVNYEQYF
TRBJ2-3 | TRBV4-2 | CASTPEGGTDTQYF
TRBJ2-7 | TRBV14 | CASSQYLEQYF
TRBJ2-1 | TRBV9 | CASSPNPGQGPNEQFF
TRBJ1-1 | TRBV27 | CASSTLPGQARTNTEAFF
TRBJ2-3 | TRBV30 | CAWRLTSGSGDTQYF
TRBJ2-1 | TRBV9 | CASSGRDTNEQFF
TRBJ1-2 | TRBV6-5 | CASSSIPAGVGYTF
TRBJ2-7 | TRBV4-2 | CASSQDFAGGLENEQYF
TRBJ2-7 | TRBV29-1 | CSVEERAGTYEQYF
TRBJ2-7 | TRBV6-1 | CASSEPEGSYEQYF
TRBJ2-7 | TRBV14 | CASSQDYSSYEQYF
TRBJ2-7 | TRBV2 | CASSEGVTSFYEQYF
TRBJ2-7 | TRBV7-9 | CASTGGHQSRLNYEQYF
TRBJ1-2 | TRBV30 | CAWVTGVWHGYTF
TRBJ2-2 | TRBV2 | CASSYRVNTGELFF
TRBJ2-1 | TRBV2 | CASSSGRMKDEQFF
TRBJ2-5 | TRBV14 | CASSQHRVPETQYF
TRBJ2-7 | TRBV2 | CASSTTGDEQYF
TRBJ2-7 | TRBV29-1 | CSVRTSGRALLEQYF
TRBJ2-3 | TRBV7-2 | CASSLRGSSFGTQYF
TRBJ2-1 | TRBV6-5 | CASKYVGSRNEQFF
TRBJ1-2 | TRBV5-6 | CASSPGGGGYGYTF
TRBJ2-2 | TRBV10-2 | CATGRGNTGELFF
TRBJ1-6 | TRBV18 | CASSPPRGISSNSPLHF
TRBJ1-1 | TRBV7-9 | CASSLLTGGEQAAFF
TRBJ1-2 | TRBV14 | CASSQPTGNYTF
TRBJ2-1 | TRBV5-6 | CASSAGNNEQFF
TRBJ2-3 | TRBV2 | CASLRERGATDTQYF
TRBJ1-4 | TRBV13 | CASSQDRNNEKLFF
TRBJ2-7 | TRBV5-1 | CASSLQGYEQYF
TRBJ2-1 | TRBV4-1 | CASSQNPTSGPQFF
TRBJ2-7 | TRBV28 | CASTIGTSNYEQYF
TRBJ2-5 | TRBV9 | CASSPEGGRQETQYF
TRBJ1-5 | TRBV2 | CASSYDRLGNQPQHF
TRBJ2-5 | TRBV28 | CASSPSRGQETQYF
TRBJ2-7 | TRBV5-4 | CASSLDRFNRAGEQYF
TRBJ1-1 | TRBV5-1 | CASSLIENTEAFF
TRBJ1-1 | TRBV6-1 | CASSEAGTGKTEAFF
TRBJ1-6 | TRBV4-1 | CASSQDEGGNSPLHF
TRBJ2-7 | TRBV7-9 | CASSWEDEQYF